This entry features one TCR beta chain sequence. Its antigen is not known. V dropped 6 bases and J dropped 7 bases, with 25 bases sitting between them. The CDR3 loop spans 16 amino acids. The sample is drawn from a study of T cells after yellow fever vaccination. Broader study findings: Contaminating bulk clonotypes could be abundant in FACS-sorted repertoires. Most primary-vaccination clones reappeared after the booster (about 97% CD4, more than 70% CD8).

5'RACE template switching added a universal primer site and UMIs to TCR cDNA. Using its own MiXCR run on the 5' RACE reads, TCRdb lists one record per CDR3 protein. The sample carries a few hundred thousand distinct CDR3 sequences, 6.2% recorded once. The sequenced sample was PBMCs, obtained 5 days after the yellow fever booster vaccination. This TCR was sampled from a man aged 25-45 years who received the YFV17D yellow fever vaccine. The chain combines TRBV23-1 with TRBJ2-7; a weak D match, TRBD1 (6 bases). TRBV23-1 is an ORF, with its function uncertain. CDR3: CASRALKQGHAVEQYF. For the CDR3, the DNA is TGCGCCAGCAGGGCACTTAAACAGGGACATGCTGTGGAGCAGTACTTC.